What follows are 6 T cell receptor beta chains derived from one specimen sequenced in a study of cytomegalovirus exposure and HLA in healthy donors. The PCR was carried out with 60 Vbeta primers and 13 Jbeta primers. Here immunoSEQ multiplex PCR was the method, and the copy in TCRdb shows in-frame clones only, minus some. The top ten hold approximately 2% of the sample, which has under 200,000 clones, over 75% seen once. The material sequenced was PBMCs. These receptors were taken from a human donor in good health.

This chain uses TRBV6-5 with TRBJ1-6; maybe TRBD1 (6 bases). Trimming took off 2 bases at V and 5 bases at J, with 10 bases between the two ends. CDR1 and CDR2 (germline): MNHEY, SVGAGI. The CDR3 is 15 amino acids. Here the CDR3 reads CASSYQGRNNSPLHF. Written as DNA, the CDR3 is TGTGCCAGCAGTTACCAGGGGCGAAATAATTCACCCCTCCACTTT.

The CDR3 loop is CASSVGSSGDYEQYF. DNA of the CDR3: TGTGCCAGCAGCGTAGGGTCGAGCGGGGACTACGAGCAGTACTTC. V is TRBV9 and J is TRBJ2-7, with 7 bases aligning to TRBD2. With 0 bases clipped from V and 3 bases from J, the junction kept 6 bases outside the gene matches. Germline V lookup: CDR1 SGDLS, CDR2 YYNGEE. CDR3 length: 15 amino acids.

This clone occurred a few times. V and J are TRBV19 and TRBJ2-6, with a possible D match to TRBD2 (5 bases). Germline CDR1 and CDR2: LNHDA and SQIVND (reference sequence). V was trimmed by 8 bases and J by 0 bases, leaving 8 bases between them. The CDR3 spans 14 residues. CDR3 protein: CASDEGSGANVLTF. The CDR3 region has the DNA TGTGCCAGTGACGAGGGCTCTGGGGCCAACGTCCTGACTTTC.

V usage is TRBV9 and J usage is TRBJ2-1; 8 bases match TRBD1. J lost 3 bases, V lost 7 bases, and 12 bases had no gene match. CDR3 length: 16 amino acids. Germline CDR1 and CDR2: SGDLS and YYNGEE. This chain's CDR3 is CASDLDGTGLYNEQFF. CDR3 bases: TGTGCCAGCGACCTTGACGGGACAGGACTCTACAATGAGCAGTTCTTC.

The chain couples TRBV10-3 to TRBJ2-7; possible D gene TRBD2, 6 bases. Germline V gene lookup returns CDR1 ENHRY and CDR2 SYGVKD. V was trimmed by 3 bases and J by 7 bases, leaving 19 bases between them. This CDR3 region has 15 residues. The CDR3 loop is CAISDPTSRAGEQYF. The CDR3 coding sequence is TGTGCCATCAGTGATCCCACTAGCAGGGCGGGAGAGCAGTACTTC.

This clone was counted a few times. V gene TRBV6-5 combines with J gene TRBJ1-1, with 7 bases matching TRBD1. The CDR3 extends over 14 amino acids. The V and J ends lost 5 bases and 1 base, in that order; junction bases with no gene match: 4. Germline CDR1 is MNHEY and CDR2 is SVGAGI. The CDR3 is CASSGRDRNTEAFF. The CDR3 nucleotides are TGTGCCAGCAGTGGACGGGACAGGAACACTGAAGCTTTCTTT.